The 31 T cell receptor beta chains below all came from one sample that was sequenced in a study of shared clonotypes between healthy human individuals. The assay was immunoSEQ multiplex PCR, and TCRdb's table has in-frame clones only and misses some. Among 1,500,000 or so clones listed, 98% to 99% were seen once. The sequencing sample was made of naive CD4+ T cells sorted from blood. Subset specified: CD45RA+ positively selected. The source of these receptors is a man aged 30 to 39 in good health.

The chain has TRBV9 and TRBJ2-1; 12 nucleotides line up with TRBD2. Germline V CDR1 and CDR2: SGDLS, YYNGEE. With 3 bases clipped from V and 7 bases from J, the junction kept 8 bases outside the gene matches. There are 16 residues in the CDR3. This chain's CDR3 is CASSALGLAGPNEQFF. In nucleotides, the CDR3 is TGTGCCAGCAGCGCACTCGGACTAGCGGGGCCGAATGAGCAGTTCTTC.

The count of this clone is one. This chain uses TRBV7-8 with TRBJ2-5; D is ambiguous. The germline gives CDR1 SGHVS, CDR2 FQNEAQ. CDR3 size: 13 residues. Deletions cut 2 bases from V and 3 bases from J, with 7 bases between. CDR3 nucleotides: TGTGCCAGCAGCTTATTGCTAAAAGAGACCCAGTACTTC. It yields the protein CASSLLLKETQYF.

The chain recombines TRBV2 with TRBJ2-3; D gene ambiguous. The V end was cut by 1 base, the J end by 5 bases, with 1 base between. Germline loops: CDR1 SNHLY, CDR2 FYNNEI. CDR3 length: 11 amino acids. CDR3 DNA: TGTGCCAGCAGTGAAGGAGATACGCAGTATTTT. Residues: CASSEGDTQYF.

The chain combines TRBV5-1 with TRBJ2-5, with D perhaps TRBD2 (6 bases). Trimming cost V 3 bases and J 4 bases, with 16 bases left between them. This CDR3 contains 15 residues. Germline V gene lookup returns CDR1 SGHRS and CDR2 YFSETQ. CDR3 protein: CASSSIGTGGETQYF. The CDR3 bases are TGCGCCAGCAGCTCCATCGGGACTGGGGGAGAGACCCAGTACTTC.

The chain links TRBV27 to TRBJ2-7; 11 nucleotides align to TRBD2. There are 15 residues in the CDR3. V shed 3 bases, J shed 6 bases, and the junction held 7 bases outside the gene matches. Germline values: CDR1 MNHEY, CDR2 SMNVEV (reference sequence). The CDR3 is CASSLFTSGRAEQYF. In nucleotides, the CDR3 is TGTGCCAGCAGTTTGTTTACTAGCGGGAGAGCCGAGCAGTACTTC.

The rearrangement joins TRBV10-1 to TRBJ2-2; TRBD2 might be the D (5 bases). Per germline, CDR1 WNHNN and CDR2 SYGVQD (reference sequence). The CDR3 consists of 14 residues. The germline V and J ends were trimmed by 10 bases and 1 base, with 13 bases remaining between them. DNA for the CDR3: TGCGCCACCAGGTTCGGAGGGAACACCGGGGAGCTGTTTTTT. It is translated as CATRFGGNTGELFF.

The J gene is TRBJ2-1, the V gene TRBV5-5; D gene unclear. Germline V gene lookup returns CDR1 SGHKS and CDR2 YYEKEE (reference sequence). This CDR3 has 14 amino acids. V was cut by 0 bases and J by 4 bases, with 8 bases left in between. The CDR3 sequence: CASSLVLPYNEQFF. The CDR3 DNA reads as TGTGCCAGCAGCTTGGTCCTTCCATACAATGAGCAGTTCTTC.

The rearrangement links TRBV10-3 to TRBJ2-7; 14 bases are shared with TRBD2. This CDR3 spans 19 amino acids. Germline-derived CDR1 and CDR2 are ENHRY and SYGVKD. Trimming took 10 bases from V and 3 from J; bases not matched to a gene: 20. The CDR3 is CATLPNPGLAGEGGYEQYF. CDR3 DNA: TGTGCCACCCTGCCCAACCCGGGACTAGCGGGAGAAGGGGGCTACGAGCAGTACTTC.

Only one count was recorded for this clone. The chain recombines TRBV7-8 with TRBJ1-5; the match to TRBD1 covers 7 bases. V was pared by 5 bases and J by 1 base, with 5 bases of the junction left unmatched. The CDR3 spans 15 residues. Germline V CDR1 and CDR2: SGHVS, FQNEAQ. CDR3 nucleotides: TGTGCCAGCAGCCCACTGGGACAGAGCAATCAGCCCCAGCATTTT. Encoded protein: CASSPLGQSNQPQHF.

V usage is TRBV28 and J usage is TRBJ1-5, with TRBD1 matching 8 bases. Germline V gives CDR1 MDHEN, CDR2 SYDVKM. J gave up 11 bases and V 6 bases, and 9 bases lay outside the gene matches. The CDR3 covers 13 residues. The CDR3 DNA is TGTGCCAGCAGCCTGACAGGGGTTATGACCCAGCATTTT. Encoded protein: CASSLTGVMTQHF.

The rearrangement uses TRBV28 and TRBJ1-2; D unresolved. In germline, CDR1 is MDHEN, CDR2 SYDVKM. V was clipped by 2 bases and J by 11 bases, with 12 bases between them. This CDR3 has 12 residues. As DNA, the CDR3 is TGTGCCAGCAGTTTAGCCAGTCGGGTGTACACCTTC. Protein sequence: CASSLASRVYTF.

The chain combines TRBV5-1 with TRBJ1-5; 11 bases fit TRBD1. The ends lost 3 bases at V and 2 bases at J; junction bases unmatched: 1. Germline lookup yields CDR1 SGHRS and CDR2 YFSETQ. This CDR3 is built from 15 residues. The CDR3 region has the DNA TGCGCCAGCAGCTCGGGACAGGGGGGCAATCAGCCCCAGCATTTT. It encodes CASSSGQGGNQPQHF.

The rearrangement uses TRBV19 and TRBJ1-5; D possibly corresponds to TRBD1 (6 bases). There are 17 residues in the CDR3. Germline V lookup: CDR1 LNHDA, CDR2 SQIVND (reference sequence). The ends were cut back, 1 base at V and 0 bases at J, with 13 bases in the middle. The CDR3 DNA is TGTGCCAGTAGTATAGGGAGGGGGTTCAATAGCAATCAGCCCCAGCATTTT. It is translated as CASSIGRGFNSNQPQHF.

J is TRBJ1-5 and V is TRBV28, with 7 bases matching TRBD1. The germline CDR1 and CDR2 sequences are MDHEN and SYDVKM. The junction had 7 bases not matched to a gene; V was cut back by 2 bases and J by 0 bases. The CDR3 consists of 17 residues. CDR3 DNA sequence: TGTGCCAGCAGTTTAGGTCACAGGGGATATAGCAATCAGCCCCAGCATTTT. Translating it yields CASSLGHRGYSNQPQHF.

The CDR3 is CASSPGGSGRAADTQYF. The CDR3, as DNA: TGTGCCAGCAGCCCGGGGGGTAGCGGGAGGGCTGCAGATACGCAGTATTTT. This chain uses TRBV7-2 with TRBJ2-3; 11 nucleotides align to TRBD2. Germline values: CDR1 SGHTA, CDR2 FQGNSA. The CDR3 totals 17 residues. The junction had 11 bases not matched to a gene; V was cut back by 5 bases and J by 4 bases. The variable domain in full, with the rest retrieved from reference TRBV7-2 and TRBJ2-3, is GAGVSQSPSNKVTEKGKDVELRCDPISGHTALYWYRQSLGQGLEFLIYFQGNSAPDKSGLPSDRFSAERTGGSVSTLTIQRTQQEDSAVYLCASSPGGSGRAADTQYFGPGTRLTVL.

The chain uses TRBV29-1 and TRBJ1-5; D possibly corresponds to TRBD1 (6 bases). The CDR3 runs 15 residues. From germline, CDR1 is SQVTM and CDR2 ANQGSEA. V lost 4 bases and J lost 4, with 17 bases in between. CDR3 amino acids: CSVAFSGQTNQPQHF. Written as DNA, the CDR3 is TGCAGCGTTGCTTTTTCGGGACAAACAAATCAGCCCCAGCATTTT.

This CDR3 is CASSLGNSGRSHEQYF. The CDR3 region has the DNA TGTGCCAGCAGCTTAGGTAATAGCGGGAGGTCCCACGAGCAGTACTTC. The chain uses TRBV7-9 and TRBJ2-7, with 10 bases that match TRBD2. The junction had 8 bases not matched to a gene; V was cut back by 1 base and J by 5 bases. The germline V gene has CDR1 SEHNR and CDR2 FQNEAQ (reference sequence). The CDR3 contains 16 residues.

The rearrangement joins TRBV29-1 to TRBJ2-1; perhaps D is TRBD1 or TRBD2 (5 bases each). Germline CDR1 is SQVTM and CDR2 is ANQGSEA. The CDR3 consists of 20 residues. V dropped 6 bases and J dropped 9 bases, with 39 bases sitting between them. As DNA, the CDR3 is TGCAGCGTCCGACCCCATCATGTACAGATCAGGGAGACATCCCGGTTTGAGCAGTTCTTC. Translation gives CSVRPHHVQIRETSRFEQFF.

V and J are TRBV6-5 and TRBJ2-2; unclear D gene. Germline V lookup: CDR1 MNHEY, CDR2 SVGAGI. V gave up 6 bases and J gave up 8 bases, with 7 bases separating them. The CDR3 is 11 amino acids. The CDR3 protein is CASRLRGELFF. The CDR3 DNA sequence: TGTGCCAGCAGACTAAGGGGGGAGCTGTTTTTT.

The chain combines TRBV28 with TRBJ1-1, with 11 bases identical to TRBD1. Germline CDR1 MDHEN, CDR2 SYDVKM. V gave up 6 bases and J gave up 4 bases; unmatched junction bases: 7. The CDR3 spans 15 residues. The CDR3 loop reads CASRPPGTGGTEAFF. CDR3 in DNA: TGTGCCAGCAGGCCCCCCGGGACAGGGGGCACTGAAGCTTTCTTT.

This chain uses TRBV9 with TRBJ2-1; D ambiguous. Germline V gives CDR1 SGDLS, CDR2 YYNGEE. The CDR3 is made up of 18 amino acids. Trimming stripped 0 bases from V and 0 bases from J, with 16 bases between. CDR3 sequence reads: CASSVGFLALTSYNEQFF. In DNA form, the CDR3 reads TGTGCCAGCAGCGTAGGATTTCTGGCGCTCACCTCCTACAATGAGCAGTTCTTC.

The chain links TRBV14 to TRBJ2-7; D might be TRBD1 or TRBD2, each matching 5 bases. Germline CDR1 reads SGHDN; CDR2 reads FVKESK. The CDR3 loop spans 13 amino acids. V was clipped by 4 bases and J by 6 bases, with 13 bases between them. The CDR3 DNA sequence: TGTGCCAGCAGCCGATGGACCGGGGCCGAGCAGTACTTC. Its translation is CASSRWTGAEQYF.

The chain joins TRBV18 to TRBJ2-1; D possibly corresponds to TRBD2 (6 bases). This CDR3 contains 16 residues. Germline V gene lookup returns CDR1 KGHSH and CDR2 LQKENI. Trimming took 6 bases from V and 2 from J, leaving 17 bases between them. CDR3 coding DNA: TGTGCCAGCTCCTTCGCCCGTAGCGGAGCCTACAATGAGCAGTTCTTC. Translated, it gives CASSFARSGAYNEQFF.

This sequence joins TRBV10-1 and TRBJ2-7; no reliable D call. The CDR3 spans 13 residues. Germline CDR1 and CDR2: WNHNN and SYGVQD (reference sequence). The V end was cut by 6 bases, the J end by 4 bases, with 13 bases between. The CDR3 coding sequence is TGCGCCAGCAGCCACGAAAGGCCTTACGAGCAGTACTTC. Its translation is CASSHERPYEQYF.

As DNA, the CDR3 is TGTGCCAGCAGCCAGACGCTCGCGGCTGAGCAGTTCTTC. Translating it yields CASSQTLAAEQFF. The rearrangement links TRBV6-5 to TRBJ2-1; no definite D call. The CDR3 contains 13 residues. Germline assignment: CDR1 MNHEY and CDR2 SVGAGI. Between the trimmed V and J ends, which lost 6 bases and 9 bases, there was a span of 15 bases.

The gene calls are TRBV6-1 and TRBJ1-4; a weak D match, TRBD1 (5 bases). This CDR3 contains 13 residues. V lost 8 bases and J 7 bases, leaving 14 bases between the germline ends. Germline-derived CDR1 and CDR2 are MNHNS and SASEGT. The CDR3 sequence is CASGWGIREKLFF. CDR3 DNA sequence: TGTGCCAGCGGGTGGGGGATACGTGAAAAACTGTTTTTT.

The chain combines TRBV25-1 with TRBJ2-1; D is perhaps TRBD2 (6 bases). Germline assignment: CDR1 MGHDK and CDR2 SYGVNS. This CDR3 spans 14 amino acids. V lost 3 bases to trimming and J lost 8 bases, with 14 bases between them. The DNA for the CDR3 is TGTGCCAGCAGTGATGTTTACGGGAGCGATGAGCAGTTCTTC. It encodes CASSDVYGSDEQFF.

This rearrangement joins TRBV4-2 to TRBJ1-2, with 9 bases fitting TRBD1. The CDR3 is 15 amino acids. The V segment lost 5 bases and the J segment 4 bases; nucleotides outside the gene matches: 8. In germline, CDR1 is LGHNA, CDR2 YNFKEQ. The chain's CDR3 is CASSLDWDRAYGYTF. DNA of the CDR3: TGTGCCAGCAGCTTAGATTGGGACAGGGCCTATGGCTACACCTTC.

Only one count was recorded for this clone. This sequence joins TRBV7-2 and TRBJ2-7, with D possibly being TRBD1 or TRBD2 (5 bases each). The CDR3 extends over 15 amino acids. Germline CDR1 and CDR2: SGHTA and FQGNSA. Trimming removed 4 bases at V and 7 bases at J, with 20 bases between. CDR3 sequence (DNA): TGTGCCAGCAGCTCGCCGGTGGGGGTGACCGAAGAGCAGTACTTC. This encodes CASSSPVGVTEEQYF. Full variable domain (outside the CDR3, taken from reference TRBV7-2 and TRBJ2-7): GAGVSQSPSNKVTEKGKDVELRCDPISGHTALYWYRQSLGQGLEFLIYFQGNSAPDKSGLPSDRFSAERTGGSVSTLTIQRTQQEDSAVYLCASSSPVGVTEEQYFGPGTRLTVT.

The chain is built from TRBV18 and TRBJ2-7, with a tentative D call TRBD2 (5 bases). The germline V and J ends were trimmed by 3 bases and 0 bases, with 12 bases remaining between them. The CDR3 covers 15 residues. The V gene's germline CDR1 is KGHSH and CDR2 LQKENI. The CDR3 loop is CASSPERALSYEQYF. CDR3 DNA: TGTGCCAGCTCACCGGAGAGGGCTCTCTCCTACGAGCAGTACTTC.

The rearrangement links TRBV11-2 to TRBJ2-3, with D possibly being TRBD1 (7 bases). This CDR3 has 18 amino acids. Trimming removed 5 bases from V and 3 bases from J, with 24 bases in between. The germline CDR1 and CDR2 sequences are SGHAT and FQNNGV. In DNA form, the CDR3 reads TGTGCCAGCAGCGCGCAACAGGGGAGCGGGCCTAAAACAGATACGCAGTATTTT. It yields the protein CASSAQQGSGPKTDTQYF.